These 9 T cell receptor beta chains were all obtained from the same sample, sequenced in a study of T cell repertoires in cytomegalovirus infection. From the reads, TCRdb called clonotypes with MiXCR, one entry per CDR3 protein. This sample carries around 740,000 distinct CDR3 sequences, less than 40% of them seen once, and the ten largest clones take about 2.8%. Source material: PBMCs. These receptors were collected from a human donor in good health (CMV status not recorded). Some clones in this sample may be carry-over from other donors' samples.

This clonotype was detected ten times or more. The V gene is TRBV7-6, the J gene TRBJ1-1; TRBD1 matches at 8 bases. Germline V gene lookup returns CDR1 SGHVS and CDR2 FNYEAQ. The CDR3 extends over 16 amino acids. Germline trimming cut 5 bases from V and 0 bases from J; bases unmatched to any gene: 8. Written as DNA, the CDR3 is TGTGCCAGCAGCCCGGCGGGACAGGCCCTGAACACTGAAGCTTTCTTT. It encodes CASSPAGQALNTEAFF.

The rearrangement joins TRBV6-5 to TRBJ2-7; possible D gene TRBD1, 6 bases. The V end lost 2 bases, the J end lost 1 base, and 12 bases lay between the germline ends. The length of the CDR3 is 15 residues. Per germline, CDR1 MNHEY and CDR2 SVGAGI. Written as DNA, the CDR3 is TGTGCCAGCAGTTACGGGCAGGGGACATCCTACGAGCAGTACTTC. Protein product: CASSYGQGTSYEQYF.

The chain is built from TRBV5-1 and TRBJ2-7; 7 bases are a match to TRBD1. Germline CDR1 and CDR2: SGHRS and YFSETQ. The J segment lost 3 bases and the V segment lost 4 bases, leaving 10 bases of the junction unmatched. The CDR3 length is 15 residues. CDR3 in amino acids: CASSQSGTDLYEQYF. CDR3 nucleotides: TGCGCCAGCAGCCAGTCGGGGACAGACCTCTACGAGCAGTACTTC.

The genes are TRBV7-9 and TRBJ1-3; D is undetermined. Trimming shortened V by 5 bases and J by 2 bases, and 13 bases separated the two germline ends. The CDR3 contains 15 residues. Per the germline V gene, CDR1 is SEHNR and CDR2 is FQNEAQ (reference sequence). The CDR3 coding sequence is TGTGCCAGCAGCCAGCCTGGTGAAGCTGGAAACACCATATATTTT. Its protein product is CASSQPGEAGNTIYF.

With respect to this clonotype: A read error is likely, as this CDR3 ends without the conserved phenylalanine or tryptophan. V gene TRBV7-2 combines with J gene TRBJ2-5, with D possibly TRBD2 on 5 matching bases. In germline, CDR1 is SGHTA, CDR2 FQGNSA. The CDR3 is 13 amino acids. This CDR3 is CARSLAPGETQYC. The CDR3 DNA follows: TGTGCCAGAAGCTTAGCGCCGGGGGAGACCCAGTACTGC.

Many counts were recorded for this clonotype. The chain links TRBV7-2 to TRBJ1-3, with D unresolved. Per the germline V gene, CDR1 is SGHTA and CDR2 is FQGNSA. V gave up 1 base and J gave up 0 bases, with 7 bases separating them. This CDR3 spans 15 amino acids. CDR3 amino acids: CASSLGVHSGNTIYF. CDR3 in DNA: TGTGCCAGCAGCTTAGGGGTTCACTCTGGAAACACCATATATTTT.

The gene calls are TRBV7-8 and TRBJ1-1; TRBD1 aligns across 10 bases. The CDR3 has 17 amino acids. The J segment lost 2 bases and the V segment lost 4 bases, leaving 10 bases of the junction unmatched. Looked up from germline, CDR1 is SGHVS and CDR2 is FQNEAQ. CDR3 protein: CASSSQGTGEFNTEAFF. The CDR3 nucleotides read TGTGCCAGCAGCTCACAAGGGACAGGGGAATTTAACACTGAAGCTTTCTTT.

Remarks on this clonotype: Likely a read error: the CDR3 ends without its conserved phenylalanine or tryptophan. The DNA is left out, because the CDR3 cannot be placed on it with certainty; the CDR3 is given as TCRdb lists it. V gene TRBV7-6 combines with J gene TRBJ2-7; the table's D gene call, TRBD1, was not cross checked with the DNA. The CDR3 adds up to 14 amino acids, both ends counted. Germline assignment: CDR1 SGHVS and CDR2 FNYEAQ. This CDR3 reads CASSLPRTGGEHYL.

With respect to this clonotype: A read error is likely, as this CDR3 ends without the conserved phenylalanine or tryptophan. The chain joins TRBV7-2 to TRBJ2-1, with 12 bases lining up with TRBD2. The CDR3 has 18 residues. Trimming removed 3 bases from V and 4 bases from J; junction bases left unmatched: 10. CDR1 SGHTA and CDR2 FQGNSA come from the germline V gene. CDR3 nucleotide sequence: TGTGCCAGCAGCTTGCGGACTAGCGGGAAGGGGTGGTACAATGAGCAGTTCATC. It is translated as CASSLRTSGKGWYNEQFI.